This paragraph covers one T cell receptor beta chain sequence. The data stem from a study of T-cell reconstitution after alpha-beta-depleted transplantation in children. The library targeted TCRbeta and was prepared with unique molecular identifiers. TCRdb ran MiXCR on the PCR reads and lists one entry per CDR3 protein. The sample has roughly 610,000 distinct CDR3 sequences, under 12% seen once. This receptor was identified in a human donor who donated a stem cell graft to a child with acute myeloid leukemia. The material sequenced was PBMCs from the stem cell graft donor, taken from the stem cell graft.

The CDR3 nucleotides are TGTGCCAGCAGCCCGGGGGAGCCCACGTTCGGCACAGATACGCAGTATTTT. Translated: CASSPGEPTFGTDTQYF. The chain joins TRBV7-9 to TRBJ2-3, with a weak D call TRBD2 (6 bases). CDR3 length: 17 amino acids. The V gene's germline CDR1 is SEHNR and CDR2 FQNEAQ (reference sequence). Deletions cut 5 bases from V and 1 base from J, with 19 bases between.